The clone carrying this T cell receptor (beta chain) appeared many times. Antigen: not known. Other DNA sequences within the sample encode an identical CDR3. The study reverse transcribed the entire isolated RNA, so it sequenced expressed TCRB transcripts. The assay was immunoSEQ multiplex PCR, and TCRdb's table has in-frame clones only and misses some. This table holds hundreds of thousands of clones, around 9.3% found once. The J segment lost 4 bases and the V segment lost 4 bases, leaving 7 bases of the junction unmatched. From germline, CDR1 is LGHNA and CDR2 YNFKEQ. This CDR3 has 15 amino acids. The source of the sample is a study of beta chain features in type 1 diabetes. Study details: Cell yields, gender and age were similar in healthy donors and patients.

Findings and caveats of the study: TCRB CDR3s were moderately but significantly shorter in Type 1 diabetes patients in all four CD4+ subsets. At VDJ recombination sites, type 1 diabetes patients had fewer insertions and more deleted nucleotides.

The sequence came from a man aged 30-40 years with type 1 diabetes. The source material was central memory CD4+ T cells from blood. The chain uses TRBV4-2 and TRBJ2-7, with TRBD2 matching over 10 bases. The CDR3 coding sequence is TGTGCCAGCAGCCTGGGGGCTAGCGGGGGTTACGAGCAGTACTTC. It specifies CASSLGASGGYEQYF.